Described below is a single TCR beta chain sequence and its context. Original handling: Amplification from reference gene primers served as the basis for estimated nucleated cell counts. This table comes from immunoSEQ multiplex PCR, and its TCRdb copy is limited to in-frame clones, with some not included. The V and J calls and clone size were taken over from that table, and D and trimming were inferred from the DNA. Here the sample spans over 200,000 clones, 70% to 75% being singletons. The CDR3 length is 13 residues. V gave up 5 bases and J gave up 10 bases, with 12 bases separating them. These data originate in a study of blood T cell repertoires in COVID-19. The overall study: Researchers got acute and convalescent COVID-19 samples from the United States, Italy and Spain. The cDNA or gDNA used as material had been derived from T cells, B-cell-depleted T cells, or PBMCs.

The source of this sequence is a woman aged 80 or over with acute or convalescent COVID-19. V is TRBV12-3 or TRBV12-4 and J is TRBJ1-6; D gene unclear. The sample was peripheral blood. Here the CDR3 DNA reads TGTGCCAGCAGTCTGGCGGTTGGCTCACCCCTCCACTTT. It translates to CASSLAVGSPLHF.